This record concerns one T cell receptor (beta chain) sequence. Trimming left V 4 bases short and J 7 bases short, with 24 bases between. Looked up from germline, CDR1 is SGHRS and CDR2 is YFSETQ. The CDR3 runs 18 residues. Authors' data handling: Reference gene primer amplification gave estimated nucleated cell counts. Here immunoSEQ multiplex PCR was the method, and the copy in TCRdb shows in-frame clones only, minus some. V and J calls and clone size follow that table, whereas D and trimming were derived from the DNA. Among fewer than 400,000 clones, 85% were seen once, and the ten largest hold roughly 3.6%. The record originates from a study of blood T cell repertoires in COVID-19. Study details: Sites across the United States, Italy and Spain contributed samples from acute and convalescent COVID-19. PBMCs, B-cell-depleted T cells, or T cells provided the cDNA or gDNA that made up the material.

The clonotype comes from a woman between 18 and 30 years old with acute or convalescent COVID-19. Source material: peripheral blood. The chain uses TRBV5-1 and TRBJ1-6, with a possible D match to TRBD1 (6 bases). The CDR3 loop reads CASSAGAVYFRLNSPLHF. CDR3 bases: TGCGCCAGCAGCGCAGGGGCGGTGTATTTTAGGTTAAATTCACCCCTCCACTTT.